Each of the 4 T cell receptor beta chains below was sequenced from the same sample in a study of T cell responses to AZD1222 COVID-19 vaccine. The assay was immunoSEQ multiplex PCR, and TCRdb's table has in-frame clones only and misses some. Of 95,000 to 150,000 clones listed, about 90% were seen once; the top ten hold more than 13%. The input for sequencing was peripheral blood, taken on day 0 of AZD1222 vaccination. The receptors shown here come from an adult in good health.

The rearrangement joins TRBV25-1 to TRBJ1-1, with D possibly matching TRBD1 (6 bases). CDR1 is MGHDK, CDR2 SYGVNS, per germline. V lost 6 bases, J lost 8 bases, and 10 bases lay in between. This CDR3 is 11 amino acids long. CDR3 nucleotide sequence: TGTGCCAGCAGGTTGGGGACAGAAGCTTTCTTT. The encoded protein is CASRLGTEAFF.

This chain connects TRBV9 to TRBJ2-1; D may match TRBD1 or TRBD2 (5 bases each). The CDR3 totals 13 residues. Between the trimmed V and J ends, which lost 0 bases and 15 bases, there was a span of 16 bases. Germline CDR1 reads SGDLS; CDR2 reads YYNGEE. CDR3: CASSVDPGTVAFF. CDR3 sequence (DNA): TGTGCCAGCAGCGTAGACCCCGGGACCGTGGCGTTCTTC.

The J gene is TRBJ2-1, the V gene TRBV5-1, with D possibly matching TRBD1 (6 bases). The germline gives CDR1 SGHRS, CDR2 YFSETQ. V lost 2 bases, J lost 7 bases, and 16 bases lay in between. The CDR3 totals 15 residues. The CDR3 DNA follows: TGCGCCAGCAGCTTCAACAGGGCGGCCGAAAATGAGCAGTTCTTC. Residues: CASSFNRAAENEQFF.

The J gene is TRBJ2-7, the V gene TRBV5-1; 8 bases are a match to TRBD2. The junction had 8 bases not matched to a gene; V was cut back by 1 base and J by 5 bases. Looked up from germline, CDR1 is SGHRS and CDR2 is YFSETQ. This CDR3 is built from 15 residues. The CDR3 region is CASSLPSGRAHEQYF. CDR3 in DNA: TGCGCCAGCAGCTTGCCCTCCGGGAGGGCCCACGAGCAGTACTTC.